This T cell receptor (beta chain) originates from a study of blood T cell repertoires in COVID-19. Overall study: From the United States, Italy and Spain came samples of acute and convalescent COVID-19.

Under the authors' procedure: It was from reference gene primer amplification that nucleated cell counts were estimated. Generated by immunoSEQ multiplex PCR, the TCRdb table keeps only in-frame clones and is missing some. V, J and clone size derive from that table, while D and trimming were established from the DNA sequence. The sample contains hundreds of thousands of clones, around 91% of which appear only once. Germline V lookup: CDR1 LNHDA, CDR2 SQIVND (reference sequence). Trimming stripped 3 bases from V and 6 bases from J, with 15 bases between. There are 15 residues in the CDR3. The sequence was collected from a woman under 30 who had recovered from COVID-19. Sequences were obtained from peripheral blood. The chain joins TRBV19 to TRBJ1-5; D ambiguous. The CDR3 is CASSMVGRFSQPQHF. The CDR3, as DNA: TGTGCCAGTAGTATGGTGGGCAGGTTCAGTCAGCCCCAGCATTTT.